These 5 T cell receptor beta chains originate from one sample sequenced in a study of T cell changes during pregnancy in multiple sclerosis. Data came from immunoSEQ multiplex PCR; TCRdb stores just in-frame clones and leaves some out. This repertoire shows 55,000 to 85,000 clones, roughly 89% found once; its top ten account for roughly 2%. The source material was peripheral blood, sampled in the second trimester of pregnancy. The receptor source for this set is a female donor with multiple sclerosis, enrolled in a pregnancy study.

The chain links TRBV7-8 to TRBJ2-7; 8 nucleotides agree with TRBD1. CDR1 and CDR2 from the germline V gene are SGHVS and FQNEAQ. The CDR3 spans 18 residues. V was clipped by 5 bases and J by 2 bases; unmatched bases: 17. DNA of the CDR3: TGTGCCAGCAGCCCGAGAGGGATCGGACAGGGCAAGACCTACGAGCAGTACTTC. Residues: CASSPRGIGQGKTYEQYF.

The gene calls are TRBV5-1 and TRBJ1-1; 9 bases fit TRBD1. The V segment lost 4 bases and the J segment 4 bases; nucleotides outside the gene matches: 11. The CDR3 is 16 amino acids. Germline CDR1 reads SGHRS; CDR2 reads YFSETQ. CDR3 sequence (DNA): TGCGCCAGCAGCAGCCGGGACAGGGACAAATCCACTGAAGCTTTCTTT. Encoded protein: CASSSRDRDKSTEAFF.

This chain joins TRBV9 and TRBJ1-2; D not certain. Looked up from germline, CDR1 is SGDLS and CDR2 is YYNGEE. Trimming pared 0 bases from V and 3 bases from J, leaving 12 bases between. The CDR3 consists of 15 residues. As DNA, the CDR3 is TGTGCCAGCAGCGTAGAGGAGGGAACCTACTATGGCTACACCTTC. This codes for CASSVEEGTYYGYTF.

The V gene is TRBV4-1, the J gene TRBJ2-3; TRBD1 matches 8 bases. Germline-derived CDR1 and CDR2 are MGHRA and YSYEKL. The CDR3 length is 14 residues. V lost 10 bases and J lost 1; bases outside the gene matches: 7. The CDR3 DNA is TGCGCCACAACACAGACAGGGGGCACAGATACGCAGTATTTT. Translated, it gives CATTQTGGTDTQYF.

This rearrangement joins TRBV7-9 to TRBJ2-1; possible D gene TRBD2, 6 bases. The germline gives CDR1 SEHNR, CDR2 FQNEAQ (reference sequence). This CDR3 spans 16 amino acids. Trimming took off 1 base at V and 6 bases at J, with 16 bases between the two ends. The CDR3 nucleotides are TGTGCCAGCAGCTTAGGCGGGGCCTTAATGGTCAATGAGCAGTTCTTC. Its translation is CASSLGGALMVNEQFF.